This TCR beta chain appears in the sequencing data of a study of T cells in Graves' hyperthyroidism and ophthalmopathy. This clonotype was seen more than once but under ten times. Ophthalmopathy patients showed a Clinical Activity Score of at least 3, NOSPECS grade of at least 4 and duration under 3 months. The source material, RNA transcripts, was used to amplify TCR beta CDR3 regions. First-round RT-PCR with HTBI primers amplified the TCR CDR3 region. In TCRdb, the multiplex PCR reads were re-called with MiXCR into one record per CDR3 protein. The table includes roughly 530,000 distinct CDR3 sequences, 17% detected once. The sample was blood. This receptor was identified in a woman aged 18-29 years with Graves' ophthalmopathy.

CDR3 DNA sequence: TGTGCCAGCAGTCAAAGCGGGGGGTCTGGCAATGAGCAGTTCTTC. It is translated as CASSQSGGSGNEQFF. V is TRBV6-1 and J is TRBJ2-1; 9 nucleotides match TRBD2. The germline CDR1 and CDR2 sequences are MNHNS and SASEGT. This CDR3 is built from 15 residues. The ends lost 5 bases at V and 6 bases at J; junction bases unmatched: 8.